The sequence of this T cell receptor beta chain was determined in a study of T cells after yellow fever vaccination. The V gene's germline CDR1 is MNHEY and CDR2 SVGAGI. After removal of 2 bases from V and 0 bases from J, the junction contained 6 bases not matched to a gene. This CDR3 has 18 residues. This clonotype was counted between two and nine times. Its antigen is undetermined. Regarding the study as a whole: Reappearance after the booster was seen for most primary-vaccination clones, at about 95% CD4 and 70% to 90% CD8. Clonotype sharing between CD4 and CD8 compartments was small. Peaking faster, on day 5 versus 15, the secondary response was nonetheless weaker.

For TCR, cDNA came from 5'RACE template switching, which added a universal primer site and UMIs. TCRdb reanalysed the 5' RACE reads using MiXCR and keeps one entry per CDR3 protein. The sample carries some 350,000 distinct CDR3 sequences, roughly 12% recorded once. The chain carries TRBV6-5 and TRBJ2-6; 8 bases are shared with TRBD2. The sample here was PBMCs, taken on the day of the first yellow fever vaccination. This receptor was obtained from a man between 18 and 35 years old who received the YFV17D yellow fever vaccine. This CDR3 is CASSYLLAGDSGANVLTF. The CDR3, as DNA: TGTGCCAGCAGTTACCTCCTAGCGGGCGACTCTGGGGCCAACGTCCTGACTTTC.